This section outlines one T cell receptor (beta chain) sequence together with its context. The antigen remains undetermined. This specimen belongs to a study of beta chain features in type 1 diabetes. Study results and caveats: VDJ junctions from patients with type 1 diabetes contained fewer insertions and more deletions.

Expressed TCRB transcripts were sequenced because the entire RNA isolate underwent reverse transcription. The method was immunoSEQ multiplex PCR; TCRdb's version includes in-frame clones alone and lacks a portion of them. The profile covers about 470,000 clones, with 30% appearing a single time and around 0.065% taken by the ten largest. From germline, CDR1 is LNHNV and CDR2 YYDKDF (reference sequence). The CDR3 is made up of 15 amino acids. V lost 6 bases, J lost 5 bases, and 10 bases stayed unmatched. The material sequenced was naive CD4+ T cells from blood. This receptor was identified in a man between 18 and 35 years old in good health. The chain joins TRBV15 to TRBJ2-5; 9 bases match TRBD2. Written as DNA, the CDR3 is TGTGCCACCAGGAGACTAGCGGATCCGGGGGAGACCCAGTACTTC. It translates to CATRRLADPGETQYF. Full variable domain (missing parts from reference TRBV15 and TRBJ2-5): DAMVIQNPRYQVTQFGKPVTLSCSQTLNHNVMYWYQQKSSQAPKLLFHYYDKDFNNEADTPDNFQSRRPNTSFCFLDIRSPGLGDTAMYLCATRRLADPGETQYFGPGTRLLVL.